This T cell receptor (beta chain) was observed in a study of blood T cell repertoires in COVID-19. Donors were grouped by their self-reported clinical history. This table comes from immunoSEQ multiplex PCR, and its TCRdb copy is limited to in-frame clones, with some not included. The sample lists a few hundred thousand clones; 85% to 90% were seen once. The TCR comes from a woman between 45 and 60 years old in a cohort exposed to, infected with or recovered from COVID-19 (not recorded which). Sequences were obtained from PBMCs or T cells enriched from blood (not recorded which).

CDR3 protein: CASSADSSNQPQHF. The CDR3 DNA is TGTGCCAGCAGCGCCGACAGTAGCAATCAGCCCCAGCATTTT. The chain is built from TRBV9 and TRBJ1-5; possible D gene TRBD1, 5 bases. Germline CDR1 and CDR2: SGDLS and YYNGEE. The V and J ends lost 3 bases and 0 bases respectively, with 7 bases between them. This CDR3 comprises 14 residues.